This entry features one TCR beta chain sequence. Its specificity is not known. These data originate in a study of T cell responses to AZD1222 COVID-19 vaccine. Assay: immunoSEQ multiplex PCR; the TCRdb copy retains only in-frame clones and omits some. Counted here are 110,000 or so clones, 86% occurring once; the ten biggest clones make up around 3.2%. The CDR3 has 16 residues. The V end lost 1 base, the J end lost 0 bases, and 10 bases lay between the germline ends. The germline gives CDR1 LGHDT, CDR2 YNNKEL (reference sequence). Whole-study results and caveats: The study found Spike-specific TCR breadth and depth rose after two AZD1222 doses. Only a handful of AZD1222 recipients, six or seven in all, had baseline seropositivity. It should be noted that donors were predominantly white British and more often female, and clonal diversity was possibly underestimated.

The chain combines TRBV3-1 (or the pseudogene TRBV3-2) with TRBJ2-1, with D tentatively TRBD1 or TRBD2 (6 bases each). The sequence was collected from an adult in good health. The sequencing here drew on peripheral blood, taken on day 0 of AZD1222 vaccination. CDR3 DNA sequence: TGTGCCAGCAGCCAAGCGGAGGGGGGCTCCTACAATGAGCAGTTCTTC. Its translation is CASSQAEGGSYNEQFF.